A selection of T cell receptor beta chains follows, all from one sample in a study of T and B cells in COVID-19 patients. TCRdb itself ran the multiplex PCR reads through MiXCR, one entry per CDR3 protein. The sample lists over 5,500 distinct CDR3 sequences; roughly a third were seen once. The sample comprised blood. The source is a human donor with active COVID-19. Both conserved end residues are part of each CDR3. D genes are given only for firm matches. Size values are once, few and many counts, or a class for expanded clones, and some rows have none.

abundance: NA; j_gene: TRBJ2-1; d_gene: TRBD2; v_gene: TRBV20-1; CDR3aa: CSAQSGGGRRNEQFF; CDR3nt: TGCAGTGCTCAATCTGGCGGGGGGCGGCGGAATGAGCAGTTCTTC
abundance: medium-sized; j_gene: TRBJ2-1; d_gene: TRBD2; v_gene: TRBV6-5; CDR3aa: CASSYGSIAGSTPPEFF; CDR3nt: TGTGCCAGCAGTTACGGGTCCATAGCGGGCTCAACCCCCCCCGAGTTCTTC
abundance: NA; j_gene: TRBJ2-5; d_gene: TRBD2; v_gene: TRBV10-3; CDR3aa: CAISRGEQETQYF; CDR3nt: TGTGCCATCAGCCGGGGGGAGCAAGAGACCCAGTACTTC
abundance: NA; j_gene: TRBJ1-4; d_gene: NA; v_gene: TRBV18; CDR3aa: CASSQESGWGEKLFF; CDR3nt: TGTGCCAGCTCACAAGAGAGCGGATGGGGTGAAAAACTGTTTTTT
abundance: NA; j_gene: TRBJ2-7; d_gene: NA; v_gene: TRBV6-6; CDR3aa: CASRTYGTYEQYF; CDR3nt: TGTGCCAGCAGGACATATGGGACATACGAGCAGTACTTC
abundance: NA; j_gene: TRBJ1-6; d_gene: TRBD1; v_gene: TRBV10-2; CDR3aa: CASRRGQGSSYNSPLHF; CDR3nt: TGCGCCAGCAGGAGGGGACAGGGTAGCTCCTATAATTCACCCCTCCACTTT
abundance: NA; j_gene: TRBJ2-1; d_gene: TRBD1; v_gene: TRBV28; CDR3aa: CASSDTGGGYNEQFF; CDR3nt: TGTGCCAGCAGTGATACAGGGGGCGGTTACAATGAGCAGTTCTTC
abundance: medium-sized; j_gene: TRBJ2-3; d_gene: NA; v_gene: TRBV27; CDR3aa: CASGQGRIEANTDTQYF; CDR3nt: TGTGCCAGCGGGCAGGGGAGGATCGAAGCGAACACAGATACGCAGTATTTT
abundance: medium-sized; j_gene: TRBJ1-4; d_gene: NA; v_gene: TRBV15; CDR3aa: CATSRGATNEKLFF; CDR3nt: TGTGCCACCAGTAGGGGGGCAACTAATGAAAAACTGTTTTTT
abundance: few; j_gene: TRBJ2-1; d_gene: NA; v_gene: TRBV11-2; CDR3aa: CASSLAGGSNEQFF; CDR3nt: TGTGCCAGCAGCTTAGCTGGGGGCTCTAATGAGCAGTTCTTC
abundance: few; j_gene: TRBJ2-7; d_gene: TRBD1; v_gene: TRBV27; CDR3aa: CASSTRTGGFYEQYF; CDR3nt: TGTGCCAGCAGTACCCGGACAGGGGGGTTCTACGAGCAGTACTTC
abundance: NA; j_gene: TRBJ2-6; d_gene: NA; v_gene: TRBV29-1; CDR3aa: CSVEGGAGANVLTF; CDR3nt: TGCAGCGTTGAAGGGGGGGCGGGGGCCAACGTCCTGACTTTC
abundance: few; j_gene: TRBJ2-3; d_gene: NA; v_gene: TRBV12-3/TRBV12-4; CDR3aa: CASSPLRGAITDTQYF; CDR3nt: TGTGCCAGCAGTCCACTACGGGGGGCTATAACAGATACGCAGTATTTT
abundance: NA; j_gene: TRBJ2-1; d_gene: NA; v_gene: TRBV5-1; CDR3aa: CASSLLYEQFF; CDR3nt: TGCGCCAGCAGCTTGCTATATGAGCAGTTCTTC
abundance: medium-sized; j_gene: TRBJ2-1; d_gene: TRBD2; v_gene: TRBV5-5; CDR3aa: CASSLRLRLGLAGDENEQFF; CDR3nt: TGTGCCAGCAGCTTGAGGTTGCGGTTGGGACTAGCGGGGGACGAAAATGAGCAGTTCTTC
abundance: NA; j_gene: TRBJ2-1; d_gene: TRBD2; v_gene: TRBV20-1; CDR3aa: CSAPTWGSGKKYEQFF; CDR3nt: TGCAGTGCTCCAACTTGGGGTAGCGGGAAGAAGTATGAGCAGTTCTTC
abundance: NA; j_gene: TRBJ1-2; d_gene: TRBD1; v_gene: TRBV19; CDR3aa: CASSRGQGGYGYTF; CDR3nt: TGTGCCAGTAGCCGCGGACAGGGCGGGTATGGCTACACCTTC
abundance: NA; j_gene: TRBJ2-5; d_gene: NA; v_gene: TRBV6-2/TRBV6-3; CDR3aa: CASSFTPETQYF; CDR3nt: TGTGCCAGCAGTTTTACCCCAGAGACCCAGTACTTC
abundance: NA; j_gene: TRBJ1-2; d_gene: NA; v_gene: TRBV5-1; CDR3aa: CASSVSGRPYGYTF; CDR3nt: TGCGCCAGCAGCGTTTCGGGGCGACCCTATGGCTACACCTTC
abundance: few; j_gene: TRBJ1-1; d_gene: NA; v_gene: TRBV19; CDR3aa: CASRPDTATEAFF; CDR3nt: TGTGCCAGTAGACCTGATACAGCCACTGAAGCTTTCTTT
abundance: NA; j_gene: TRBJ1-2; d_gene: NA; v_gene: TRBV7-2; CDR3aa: CASSSSGVWGYTF; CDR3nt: TGTGCCAGCAGCTCATCAGGGGTTTGGGGCTACACCTTC
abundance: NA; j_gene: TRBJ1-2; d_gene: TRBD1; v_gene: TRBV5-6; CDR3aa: CASSLDDRGGYGYTF; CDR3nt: TGTGCCAGCAGCTTGGATGACAGGGGAGGCTATGGCTACACCTTC
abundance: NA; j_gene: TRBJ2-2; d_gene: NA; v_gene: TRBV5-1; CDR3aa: CASSLDREGTGELFF; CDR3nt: TGCGCCAGCAGCTTGGACAGGGAGGGAACCGGGGAGCTGTTTTTT